The next 26 T cell receptor beta chains were all read from a single sample in a study of T cells in Graves' hyperthyroidism and ophthalmopathy. TCR beta CDR3 region amplification was performed from RNA transcripts. First-round RT-PCR targeting the TCR CDR3 was performed with the HTBI primer set. TCRdb re-called the multiplex PCR reads with MiXCR, one entry per CDR3 protein. Of about 350,000 distinct CDR3 sequences in the sample, over 11% were seen once. Sequencing was performed on blood. The receptor source for this set is a woman aged 25-40 years with Graves' hyperthyroidism.

V usage is TRBV29-1 and J usage is TRBJ2-7; D is unclear. Germline V gene sequence: CDR1 SQVTM, CDR2 ANQGSEA. CDR3 length: 14 amino acids. V was cut by 4 bases and J by 3 bases, with 16 bases left in between. The DNA for the CDR3 is TGCAGCGTTGGGGAAACACCCCCGTACTACGAGCAGTACTTC. Translating it yields CSVGETPPYYEQYF.

The CDR3 is CASSYGGSQETQYF. The CDR3 region has the DNA TGTGCCAGCAGCTACGGGGGGTCCCAAGAGACCCAGTACTTC. This chain connects TRBV7-2 to TRBJ2-5; the match to TRBD2 covers 7 bases. The CDR3 is made up of 14 amino acids. Germline trimming cut 4 bases from V and 1 base from J; bases unmatched to any gene: 3. CDR1 SGHTA and CDR2 FQGNSA come from the germline V gene.

There are many counts of this clonotype. CDR3 in DNA: TGTGCCAGCAGACGGGACAACTACGAGCAGTACTTC. Protein sequence: CASRRDNYEQYF. The rearrangement links TRBV11-1 to TRBJ2-7; D perhaps matches TRBD1 (6 bases). Germline V CDR1 and CDR2: SGHAT, FQDESV (reference sequence). The V end lost 6 bases, the J end lost 3 bases, and 9 bases lay between the germline ends. The CDR3 runs 12 residues. The full variable domain, completed using reference TRBV11-1 and TRBJ2-7, is EAEVAQSPRYKITEKSQAVAFWCDPISGHATLYWYRQILGQGPELLVQFQDESVVDDSQLPKDRFSAERLKGVDSTLKIQPAELGDSAMYLCASRRDNYEQYFGPGTRLTVT.

The chain has TRBV19 and TRBJ1-1; D unclear. The V gene lost 8 bases and the J gene lost 8 bases, with 15 bases spanning the gap. The CDR3 has 12 residues. Germline CDR1 and CDR2: LNHDA and SQIVND (reference sequence). For the CDR3, the DNA is TGTGCCAGTCGATACGGGTCATTGGAAGCTTTCTTT. Protein product: CASRYGSLEAFF.

The rearrangement links TRBV10-3 to TRBJ2-2; maybe TRBD1 (6 bases). V lost 7 bases to trimming and J lost 4 bases, with 13 bases between them. Germline-derived CDR1 and CDR2 are ENHRY and SYGVKD. CDR3 size: 14 residues. The CDR3 here is CAITRDTSTGELFF. CDR3 sequence (DNA): TGTGCCATCACAAGGGACACGAGCACCGGGGAGCTGTTTTTT.

There are a few counts of this clonotype. This chain connects TRBV5-8 to TRBJ1-2, with D possibly TRBD1 on 6 matching bases. Trimming took off 2 bases at V and 4 bases at J, with 12 bases between the two ends. The CDR3 length is 14 residues. Germline values: CDR1 SGHTS, CDR2 YDEGEE. The CDR3 DNA reads as TGTGCCAGCAGCTTCCTGGAACAGGGCTATGGCTACACCTTC. It encodes CASSFLEQGYGYTF.

This chain links TRBV28 with TRBJ2-1; tentatively, D is TRBD2 (5 bases). The germline V gene encodes CDR1 MDHEN and CDR2 SYDVKM. V lost 1 base to trimming and J lost 4 bases, with 23 bases between them. The CDR3 has 19 residues. CDR3 nucleotide sequence: TGTGCCAGCAGTTTATCTTCGAGGGTTTGGGAACAGATATACAATGAGCAGTTCTTC. Protein product: CASSLSSRVWEQIYNEQFF.

The rearrangement uses TRBV20-1 and TRBJ2-5; 7 bases fit TRBD1. The CDR3 consists of 15 residues. Germline CDR1 reads DFQATT; CDR2 reads SNEGSKA (reference sequence). V was pared by 6 bases and J by 5 bases, with 15 bases of the junction left unmatched. The CDR3 loop reads CSAAGSTGPQETQYF. In DNA form, the CDR3 reads TGCAGTGCCGCTGGCTCGACAGGGCCCCAGGAGACCCAGTACTTC.

This clonotype was seen many times. The CDR3 nucleotides are TGTGCCAGCAGCAACAGGGCGAACACTGAAGCTTTCTTT. Translated: CASSNRANTEAFF. The chain has TRBV7-8 and TRBJ1-1, with D perhaps TRBD1 (6 bases). Trimming pared 5 bases from V and 1 base from J, leaving 8 bases between. The CDR3 spans 13 residues. Germline-derived CDR1 and CDR2 are SGHVS and FQNEAQ.

This clonotype was recorded many times. The chain is built from TRBV2 and TRBJ2-1; D is unclear. The CDR3 is 11 residues long. Germline V CDR1 and CDR2: SNHLY, FYNNEI. V dropped 6 bases and J dropped 9 bases, with 9 bases sitting between them. CDR3 DNA sequence: TGTGCCAGCAGCGGGCCCATTGAGCAGTTCTTC. Encoded protein: CASSGPIEQFF.

The table lists this clonotype with many counts. The chain uses TRBV6-1 and TRBJ1-2; D is unclear. The CDR3 spans 14 residues. Germline lookup yields CDR1 MNHNS and CDR2 SASEGT. V lost 1 base, J lost 5 bases, and 11 bases lay in between. The CDR3 bases are TGTGCCAGCAGTGAAGAAGGCAGTTATTATGGCTACACCTTC. It translates to CASSEEGSYYGYTF.

The chain links TRBV4-3 to TRBJ2-1, with 13 bases lining up with TRBD2. The trim removed 0 bases at V and 4 bases at J, leaving 9 bases unmatched. Germline V CDR1 and CDR2: LGHNA, YSLEER. The CDR3 extends over 19 amino acids. The CDR3 spells CASSQELSGLAGPYNEQFF. CDR3 bases: TGCGCCAGCAGCCAAGAACTTTCGGGACTAGCGGGGCCATACAATGAGCAGTTCTTC.

This clonotype was seen repeatedly, ten times or more. The J gene is TRBJ2-1, the V gene TRBV27; possible D gene TRBD1, 5 bases. Germline CDR1 is MNHEY and CDR2 is SMNVEV (reference sequence). The CDR3 is made up of 16 amino acids. V was cut by 8 bases and J by 6 bases, with 23 bases left in between. The CDR3 bases are TGTGCCAGCGATGTGTGGGGCAGTAGGCTATCCAATGAGCAGTTCTTC. It specifies CASDVWGSRLSNEQFF.

The chain recombines TRBV20-1 with TRBJ2-6, with D unresolved. The CDR3 extends over 14 amino acids. Trimming left V 3 bases short and J 1 base short, with 7 bases between. From germline, CDR1 is DFQATT and CDR2 SNEGSKA (reference sequence). This chain's CDR3 is CSARDASGANVLTF. CDR3 DNA: TGCAGTGCTAGGGATGCGTCTGGGGCCAACGTCCTGACTTTC.

With respect to this clonotype: At one of its ends the junction is not consistent with the germline gene, which may arise from a read error. The V gene is TRBV27, the J gene TRBJ2-7; tentative D call: TRBD1 (5 bases). Germline loops: CDR1 MNHEY, CDR2 SMNVEV (reference sequence). The CDR3 consists of 13 residues. DNA of the CDR3: TGTGCCAGCGCGGTCAGGGCGCCCTACGAGCAGTGCTTC. This encodes CASAVRAPYEQCF.

This clonotype was seen many times. The chain recombines TRBV29-1 with TRBJ2-7; no definite D call. The V end was cut by 1 base, the J end by 6 bases, with 10 bases between. From germline, CDR1 is SQVTM and CDR2 ANQGSEA. CDR3 size: 12 residues. CDR3 nucleotides: TGCAGCGTTGAAGGGACGTCCGGCGAGCAGTACTTC. Encoded protein: CSVEGTSGEQYF.

The gene calls are TRBV6-1 and TRBJ1-1; D is uncertain. Germline CDR1 reads MNHNS; CDR2 reads SASEGT. The CDR3 has 12 residues. The ends were cut back, 7 bases at V and 5 bases at J, with 11 bases in the middle. CDR3 nucleotide sequence: TGTGCCAGCAATTACGGGGAGACTGAAGCTTTCTTT. Its protein product is CASNYGETEAFF.

This clonotype was observed many times. The rearrangement uses TRBV2 and TRBJ2-4; D is unclear. Per the germline V gene, CDR1 is SNHLY and CDR2 is FYNNEI. The CDR3 spans 13 residues. Trimming took 6 bases from V and 8 from J, leaving 14 bases between them. The CDR3 loop reads CASSQTLRDIQYF. CDR3 sequence (DNA): TGTGCCAGCAGCCAGACCCTAAGGGACATTCAGTACTTC.

The chain employs TRBV6-1 and TRBJ2-1; D may be TRBD1 (5 bases). CDR1 and CDR2 from the germline V gene are MNHNS and SASEGT. The CDR3 is 12 residues long. The V end lost 2 bases, the J end lost 12 bases, and 11 bases lay between the germline ends. The CDR3: CASSEQGYGQFF. The CDR3 coding sequence is TGTGCCAGCAGTGAACAGGGTTATGGGCAGTTCTTC.

This clonotype showed up many times. The chain is built from TRBV7-2 and TRBJ2-3; possible D gene TRBD2, 6 bases. Trimming took 9 bases from V and 4 from J, leaving 20 bases between them. The CDR3 sequence is 15 residues long. Germline CDR1 is SGHTA and CDR2 is FQGNSA. The CDR3 DNA reads TGTGCCAGTACGAGCGGAGGGAGTGCGGCAGATACGCAGTATTTT. Translated: CASTSGGSAADTQYF. The entire variable domain, with the rest obtained from reference TRBV7-2 and TRBJ2-3, is as follows: GAGVSQSPSNKVTEKGKDVELRCDPISGHTALYWYRQSLGQGLEFLIYFQGNSAPDKSGLPSDRFSAERTGGSVSTLTIQRTQQEDSAVYLCASTSGGSAADTQYFGPGTRLTVL.

This clonotype was found a few times. The rearrangement joins TRBV5-6 to TRBJ2-1; D possibly corresponds to TRBD2 (5 bases). V dropped 6 bases and J dropped 5 bases, with 15 bases sitting between them. This CDR3 spans 14 amino acids. Germline loops: CDR1 SGHDT, CDR2 YYEEEE. This CDR3 reads CASTLVGSHNEQFF. In DNA form, the CDR3 reads TGTGCCAGCACCCTGGTGGGGAGTCACAATGAGCAGTTCTTC.

This clonotype was counted many times. The chain joins TRBV7-9 to TRBJ2-5; D not certain. Germline V gives CDR1 SEHNR, CDR2 FQNEAQ (reference sequence). This CDR3 comprises 17 residues. The V end lost 5 bases, the J end lost 2 bases, and 21 bases lay between the germline ends. As DNA, the CDR3 is TGTGCCAGCAGCCATCAACTCGATACCAGTTTTCAAGAGACCCAGTACTTC. Translating gives CASSHQLDTSFQETQYF. Supplemented by reference TRBV7-9 and TRBJ2-5, the full variable domain reads DTGVSQNPRHKITKRGQNVTFRCDPISEHNRLYWYRQTLGQGPEFLTYFQNEAQLEKSRLLSDRFSAERPKGSFSTLEIQRTEQGDSAMYLCASSHQLDTSFQETQYFGPGTRLLVL.

The rearrangement joins TRBV18 to TRBJ2-2, with D hard to call. Trimming took off 2 bases at V and 6 bases at J, with 4 bases between the two ends. This CDR3 is built from 12 residues. The germline V gene has CDR1 KGHSH and CDR2 LQKENI. The DNA for the CDR3 is TGTGCCAGCTCACCAATCTCCGGGGAGCTGTTTTTT. Protein: CASSPISGELFF.

For this clonotype: With a much larger clone just one base away, this may be a read error. The chain joins TRBV20-1 to TRBJ1-1; D perhaps matches TRBD1 (5 bases). The germline CDR1 and CDR2 sequences are DFQATT and SNEGSKA (reference sequence). CDR3 length equals 13 residues. CDR3 sequence: CSAVLGMGTVAFF. The CDR3, as DNA: TGCAGTGCTGTTCTTGGGATGGGGACTGTAGCTTTCTTT.

At least ten counts were recorded for this clonotype. The J gene is TRBJ1-5, the V gene TRBV6-1; a weak D match, TRBD1 (5 bases). The germline V gene has CDR1 MNHNS and CDR2 SASEGT. This CDR3 contains 13 residues. The ends were cut back, 8 bases at V and 0 bases at J, with 8 bases in the middle. The DNA for the CDR3 is TGTGCCAGCGGGGGGAATAGCAATCAGCCCCAGCATTTT. It encodes CASGGNSNQPQHF.

This clonotype was found many times. The CDR3: CASSKGAGILSSYNEQFF. The DNA for the CDR3 is TGTGCCAGCAGTAAGGGGGCTGGCATACTAAGCTCCTACAATGAGCAGTTCTTC. J is TRBJ2-1 and V is TRBV12-3 or TRBV12-4, with 7 bases that match TRBD1. The length of the CDR3 is 18 residues. The trim removed 5 bases at V and 0 bases at J, leaving 13 bases unmatched.